These 22 T cell receptor beta chains were sequenced from one sample in a study of T cell responses to AZD1222 COVID-19 vaccine. Measured with immunoSEQ multiplex PCR; TCRdb has only the in-frame clones, and not every one. The repertoire holds some 130,000 clones, with just over 90% as singletons. The specimen comprised peripheral blood, sampled 28 days after the second AZD1222 dose. Receptors were obtained from an adult who received the AZD1222 COVID-19 vaccine.

This chain uses TRBV19 with TRBJ1-2, with a weak D call TRBD1 (5 bases). The length of the CDR3 is 15 residues. V was pared by 6 bases and J by 0 bases, with 14 bases between. Looked up from germline, CDR1 is LNHDA and CDR2 is SQIVND (reference sequence). The CDR3 is CASRGDAPSNYGYTF. In DNA, the CDR3 is TGTGCCAGTAGGGGGGACGCCCCTTCTAACTATGGCTACACCTTC.

The chain employs TRBV12-3 or TRBV12-4 and TRBJ2-5; D not resolved. The CDR3 has 12 residues. V was trimmed by 3 bases and J by 7 bases, leaving 9 bases between them. The chain's CDR3 is CASSLGLGTQYF. The CDR3 nucleotides read TGTGCCAGCAGTTTGGGGTTGGGGACCCAGTACTTC.

The chain carries TRBV6-2 or TRBV6-3 and TRBJ2-1, with 9 bases that match TRBD2. The CDR3 runs 17 residues. Germline V gene lookup returns CDR1 MNHEY and CDR2 SVGEGT. Trimming took 6 bases from V and 1 from J; bases not matched to a gene: 10. The CDR3 region has the DNA TGTGCCAGCAGCCCCAGCGGTAGCGGGAGTTCCTACAATGAGCAGTTCTTC. Translating gives CASSPSGSGSSYNEQFF.

The chain is built from TRBV6-5 and TRBJ1-6; tentatively, D is TRBD1 (5 bases). V shed 0 bases and J shed 10 bases, with 16 bases lying between them. The CDR3 loop spans 16 amino acids. CDR1 is MNHEY and CDR2 is SVGAGI in the germline V gene. CDR3 residues: CASSYSGPGRDSPLHF. DNA of the CDR3: TGTGCCAGCAGTTACTCCGGCCCCGGAAGGGACTCACCCCTCCACTTT.

The V and J genes are TRBV10-2 and TRBJ2-2, with a weak D call TRBD1 (5 bases). This CDR3 has 17 amino acids. V was trimmed by 3 bases and J by 1 base, leaving 15 bases between them. Germline CDR1 WSHSY, CDR2 SAAADI. The CDR3, as DNA: TGCGCCAGCAGTGATGACAGAGGAAGGGGGAACACCGGGGAGCTGTTTTTT. Its translation is CASSDDRGRGNTGELFF.

The V gene is TRBV7-3, the J gene TRBJ1-1, with unresolved D. CDR3 length equals 13 residues. V was clipped by 2 bases and J by 0 bases, with 4 bases between them. Germline CDR1 SGHTA, CDR2 FQGTGA. CDR3: CASSLFLNTEAFF. CDR3 sequence (DNA): TGTGCCAGCAGCTTATTCCTGAACACTGAAGCTTTCTTT. Based on the CDR3 plus reference TRBV7-3 and TRBJ1-1, the full variable domain is GAGVSQTPSNKVTEKGKYVELRCDPISGHTALYWYRQSLGQGPEFLIYFQGTGAADDSGLPNDRFFAVRPEGSVSTLKIQRTERGDSAVYLCASSLFLNTEAFFGQGTRLTVV.

In its sample, this clone was seen a few times. V and J are TRBV29-1 and TRBJ2-3; 7 bases fit TRBD1. Trimming removed 4 bases from V and 4 bases from J; junction bases left unmatched: 2. The CDR3 totals 12 residues. Germline CDR1 and CDR2: SQVTM and ANQGSEA. CDR3 region: CSVVRGSDTQYF. CDR3 coding DNA: TGCAGCGTTGTCAGGGGGTCAGATACGCAGTATTTT.

V is TRBV9 and J is TRBJ1-1, with 11 bases fitting TRBD1. CDR3 length: 14 residues. The germline gives CDR1 SGDLS, CDR2 YYNGEE. The junction had 3 bases not matched to a gene; V was cut back by 3 bases and J by 5 bases. CDR3 bases: TGTGCCAGCAGCGCAGGACAGGGGGCGACTGAAGCTTTCTTT. It codes for CASSAGQGATEAFF.

The chain carries TRBV28 and TRBJ1-5; D is unresolved. Trimming took 6 bases from V and 3 from J, leaving 6 bases between them. Germline assignment: CDR1 MDHEN and CDR2 SYDVKM. The CDR3 is made up of 12 amino acids. The CDR3 here is CASRTNNQPQHF. As DNA, the CDR3 is TGTGCCAGCAGGACCAACAATCAGCCCCAGCATTTT.

Only one count was recorded for this clone. V is TRBV5-1 and J is TRBJ1-2, with 9 bases matching TRBD1. CDR3 size: 15 residues. CDR1 SGHRS and CDR2 YFSETQ come from the germline V gene. V trimming: 4 bases; J trimming: 1 base; junction bases outside the gene matches: 5. Here the CDR3 DNA reads TGCGCCAGCAGCCTCCGGACAGGGGATAACTATGGCTACACCTTC. This translates into CASSLRTGDNYGYTF.

This clone has a single count. Sequence at one end of the junction differs from germline and may be a read error. The chain carries TRBV18 and TRBJ1-1; 7 bases match TRBD1. Per germline, CDR1 KGHSH and CDR2 LQKENI. The CDR3 spans 12 residues. CDR3 in DNA: TGTGCCAGCTCTCTAGGGACAGCCCCCACCGCGTTT. It is translated as CASSLGTAPTAF.

V and J are TRBV5-7 and TRBJ2-7; the match to TRBD1 covers 10 bases. TRBV5-7 is assigned to the ORF class and has an uncertain function. The CDR3 covers 16 residues. V trimming: 0 bases; J trimming: 1 base; junction bases outside the gene matches: 4. The CDR3 sequence is CASSLADRGSSYEQYF. The CDR3 DNA sequence: TGTGCCAGCAGCTTGGCGGACAGGGGGTCATCCTACGAGCAGTACTTC.

The J gene is TRBJ1-4, the V gene TRBV5-1; D remains unclear. This CDR3 is built from 18 residues. The V and J ends lost 1 base and 6 bases respectively, with 22 bases between them. Germline V gene lookup returns CDR1 SGHRS and CDR2 YFSETQ. The CDR3 reads CASSLFPSSRGLDEKLFF. The CDR3 nucleotides read TGCGCCAGCAGCTTGTTTCCATCCAGTCGGGGTTTGGATGAAAAACTGTTTTTT.

To note about this clone: One end of the junction is discordant with germline, which a read error may explain. The chain links TRBV7-7 to TRBJ1-1; TRBD1 matches 7 bases. The CDR3 runs 17 residues. Germline CDR1 reads SSHAT; CDR2 reads FNYEAQ (reference sequence). This CDR3 is CASSLATGEGVNTEAFF. DNA of the CDR3: TGTGCTAGCAGCTTAGCTACAGGGGAGGGCGTGAACACTGAAGCTTTCTTT.

This clone turned up a few times. This sequence joins TRBV19 and TRBJ2-4, with TRBD1 as a possible D gene (7 bases). The germline V gene has CDR1 LNHDA and CDR2 SQIVND (reference sequence). V was pared by 4 bases and J by 0 bases, with 16 bases between. The CDR3 consists of 17 residues. For the CDR3, the DNA is TGTGCCAGTAGTAAGGGGCAGGGGGGAATAGCCAAAAACATTCAGTACTTC. Its translation: CASSKGQGGIAKNIQYF.

The chain carries TRBV28 and TRBJ1-2; D is undetermined. Germline CDR1 MDHEN, CDR2 SYDVKM. The CDR3 runs 14 residues. Trimming stripped 7 bases from V and 0 bases from J, with 12 bases between. Written as DNA, the CDR3 is TGTGCCAGCATTTCCTGGGGAACTAACTATGGCTACACCTTC. Its protein product is CASISWGTNYGYTF.

The CDR3 region is CASSLAGTENTEAFF. The DNA of the CDR3 is TGTGCCAGCAGTTTGGCCGGGACAGAGAACACTGAAGCTTTCTTT. The genes are TRBV28 and TRBJ1-1; 7 nucleotides line up with TRBD1. In germline, CDR1 is MDHEN, CDR2 SYDVKM. The trim removed 3 bases at V and 1 base at J, leaving 5 bases unmatched. The CDR3 loop spans 15 amino acids.

J is TRBJ1-4 and V is TRBV28; the match to TRBD1 covers 9 bases. After removal of 1 base from V and 4 bases from J, the junction contained 4 bases not matched to a gene. Per the germline V gene, CDR1 is MDHEN and CDR2 is SYDVKM. The CDR3 consists of 16 residues. Here the CDR3 DNA reads TGTGCCAGCAGTTTATTCGGGACAGGGATTAATGAAAAACTGTTTTTT. It translates to CASSLFGTGINEKLFF.

CDR3 sequence (DNA): TGTGCCAGCAGCTCTACAGGGGTAGAAGGCACTGAAGCTTTCTTT. Translation gives CASSSTGVEGTEAFF. The J gene is TRBJ1-1, the V gene TRBV7-9, with 7 positions matching TRBD1. Germline CDR1 SEHNR, CDR2 FQNEAQ (reference sequence). Trimming cost V 4 bases and J 4 bases; bases outside gene matches: 9. This CDR3 is 15 amino acids long.

J is TRBJ2-1 and V is TRBV11-3; possibly TRBD1 or TRBD2 for D (6 bases each). V dropped 1 base and J dropped 0 bases, with 7 bases sitting between them. The CDR3 covers 15 residues. Germline V gene data show CDR1 as SGHNT and CDR2 as YENEEA. The DNA of the CDR3 is TGTGCCAGCAGCTTAGGGGGGGCCTCCTACAATGAGCAGTTCTTC. The encoded protein is CASSLGGASYNEQFF.

The gene calls are TRBV27 and TRBJ2-1; D tentatively reads TRBD1 or TRBD2 (5 bases each). This CDR3 spans 13 amino acids. Per germline, CDR1 MNHEY and CDR2 SMNVEV (reference sequence). Trimming removed 3 bases from V and 4 bases from J, with 7 bases in between. CDR3 residues: CASSFGGYNEQFF. The CDR3 DNA reads TGTGCCAGCAGTTTTGGGGGTTACAATGAGCAGTTCTTC.

The chain joins TRBV20-1 to TRBJ2-7; D is unresolved. V was shortened by 2 bases and J by 3 bases, with 5 bases between the two germline ends. The germline V gene encodes CDR1 DFQATT and CDR2 SNEGSKA (reference sequence). The CDR3 loop spans 11 amino acids. This CDR3 reads CSARSNYEQYF. CDR3 sequence (DNA): TGCAGTGCTAGATCCAACTACGAGCAGTACTTC.